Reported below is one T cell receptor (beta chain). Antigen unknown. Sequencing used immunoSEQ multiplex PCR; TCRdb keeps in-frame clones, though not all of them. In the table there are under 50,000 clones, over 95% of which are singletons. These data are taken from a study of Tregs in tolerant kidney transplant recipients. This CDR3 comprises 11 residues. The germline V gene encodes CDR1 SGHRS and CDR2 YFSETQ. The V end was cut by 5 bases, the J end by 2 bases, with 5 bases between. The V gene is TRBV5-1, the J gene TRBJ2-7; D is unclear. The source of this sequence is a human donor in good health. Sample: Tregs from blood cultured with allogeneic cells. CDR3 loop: CASSATYEQYF. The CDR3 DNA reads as TGCGCCAGCAGTGCCACCTACGAGCAGTACTTC.